These 26 T cell receptor beta chains were all obtained from the same sample, sequenced in a study of HIV-infected patients and healthy controls (dated by TCRdb to about 2014). Preparation of the library involved 5' RACE. Reads for this sample came from an Illumina MiSeq. Roughly 510 ng RNA was reverse transcribed with SuperScript III using primers against the alpha and beta constant regions. Separate alpha and beta chain libraries were generated by chain-specific third strand synthesis with multiplexing indices. The public reads were reanalyzed by TCRdb: fastp trimming at Q25, MiXCR alignment, in-frame beta chains only. A single entry per CDR3 protein holds the most common genes and DNA from its merged rows. In this sample the table shows roughly 17,000 distinct CDR3 sequences, roughly 6% of which occur a single time. The ten largest clones take up under 2.5% of the sample. Whole blood was used without cell fractionation, so the repertoire reflected all unsorted peripheral T cells.

Sequencing used blood. These TCRs come from an adult in good health.

This clonotype was observed a handful of times. CDR3 sequence (DNA): TGCAGTGCTAGAGAGCGCTCCCTCGGCGAGCAGTACTTC. Protein product: CSARERSLGEQYF. The J gene is TRBJ2-7, the V gene TRBV20-1; D not certain. Per germline, CDR1 DFQATT and CDR2 SNEGSKA (reference sequence). The CDR3 totals 13 residues. V was clipped by 0 bases and J by 6 bases, with 12 bases between them.

This clonotype appeared a few times. Written as DNA, the CDR3 is TGCGCCAGCAGCCGTGGTTCAGGCACAGATACGCAGTATTTT. This encodes CASSRGSGTDTQYF. The chain uses TRBV5-1 and TRBJ2-3; no definite D call. Germline V gene sequence: CDR1 SGHRS, CDR2 YFSETQ. V lost 4 bases and J lost 1, with 10 bases in between. The CDR3 is made up of 14 amino acids.

This clonotype appeared many times. The chain combines TRBV28 with TRBJ1-1; D is unclear. The germline V gene has CDR1 MDHEN and CDR2 SYDVKM. V was clipped by 2 bases and J by 0 bases, with 13 bases between them. This CDR3 contains 16 residues. The CDR3 region is CASSLIPDPMNTEAFF. CDR3 nucleotides: TGTGCCAGCAGTTTAATTCCAGATCCCATGAACACTGAAGCTTTCTTT.

The table lists this clonotype with many counts. This rearrangement joins TRBV12-3 or TRBV12-4 to TRBJ1-4, with D perhaps matching TRBD1 (5 bases). This CDR3 is 15 amino acids long. V lost 5 bases, J lost 8 bases, and 18 bases lay in between. Here the CDR3 DNA reads TGTGCCAGCAGTCCAAGTGGGGGGTTCCACGAAAAACTGTTTTTT. This encodes CASSPSGGFHEKLFF.

This clonotype was counted at least ten times. The chain couples TRBV6-5 to TRBJ1-5, with TRBD1 identical over 9 bases. Trimming removed 6 bases from V and 5 bases from J; junction bases left unmatched: 2. This CDR3 has 13 residues. CDR1 is MNHEY, CDR2 SVGAGI, per germline. The CDR3 nucleotides read TGTGCCAGCAGCCGGACAGGGGATCAGCCCCAGCATTTT. It encodes CASSRTGDQPQHF.

This clonotype is labeled medium-sized. In nucleotides, the CDR3 is TGTGCCAGCAGCCCGAGCGGGTCTTCCACAGATACGCAGTATTTT. It encodes CASSPSGSSTDTQYF. This chain joins TRBV9 and TRBJ2-3, with D possibly being TRBD2 (6 bases). Trimming cost V 4 bases and J 2 bases, with 14 bases left between them. Germline V gene lookup returns CDR1 SGDLS and CDR2 YYNGEE. This CDR3 has 15 residues.

This clonotype was seen ten or more times. The chain is built from TRBV2 and TRBJ1-5; 7 bases align to TRBD1. With 8 bases clipped from V and 0 bases from J, the junction kept 7 bases outside the gene matches. This CDR3 is built from 15 residues. Germline CDR1 reads SNHLY; CDR2 reads FYNNEI. The CDR3 DNA follows: TGTGCCAGCCTAGCCGGGACAGATAGCAATCAGCCCCAGCATTTT. This sequence encodes CASLAGTDSNQPQHF.

The table lists this clonotype with many counts. The V gene is TRBV5-1, the J gene TRBJ1-1; D gene ambiguous. V shed 5 bases and J shed 0 bases, with 14 bases lying between them. The germline V gene has CDR1 SGHRS and CDR2 YFSETQ. The CDR3 has 15 residues. CDR3 nucleotide sequence: TGCGCCAGCAGGACTGGCGCGGTTTTGAACACTGAAGCTTTCTTT. Translating gives CASRTGAVLNTEAFF.

This clonotype has at least ten counts. The chain links TRBV5-1 to TRBJ1-1, with D perhaps TRBD1 (5 bases). V lost 4 bases and J 0 bases, leaving 16 bases between the germline ends. CDR1 is SGHRS, CDR2 YFSETQ, per germline. This CDR3 is 16 amino acids long. The CDR3, as DNA: TGCGCCAGCAGCGGGGGGGACCAAATATTGAACACTGAAGCTTTCTTT. It encodes CASSGGDQILNTEAFF.

This clonotype was picked up many times. The chain couples TRBV7-3 to TRBJ1-6, with D unresolved. Germline loops: CDR1 SGHTA, CDR2 FQGTGA. The CDR3 has 15 residues. With 2 bases removed from V and 4 bases from J, the gap between germline ends came to 9 bases. CDR3: CASSLDLVYNSPLHF. The CDR3 DNA reads TGTGCCAGCAGCTTAGACCTAGTTTATAATTCACCCCTCCACTTT.

There are many counts of this clonotype. The gene calls are TRBV3-1 and TRBJ2-7; the D is unclear. Trimming removed 4 bases at V and 5 bases at J, with 6 bases between. Germline-derived CDR1 and CDR2 are LGHDT and YNNKEL (reference sequence). CDR3 length equals 11 residues. CDR3 coding DNA: TGTGCCAGCAGCCCCCTCCACGAGCAGTACTTC. This gives the protein CASSPLHEQYF.

This clonotype was found a few times. This chain uses TRBV14 with TRBJ1-1; the D is unclear. Germline lookup yields CDR1 SGHDN and CDR2 FVKESK. The CDR3 loop spans 17 amino acids. V was clipped by 4 bases and J by 0 bases, with 18 bases between them. CDR3 loop: CASSPRTSLGLNTEAFF. CDR3 sequence (DNA): TGTGCCAGCAGCCCTCGAACATCCTTGGGGTTGAACACTGAAGCTTTCTTT. Full variable domain (remainder filled in from reference TRBV14 and TRBJ1-1): EAGVTQFPSHSVIEKGQTVTLRCDPISGHDNLYWYRRVMGKEIKFLLHFVKESKQDESGMPNNRFLAERTGGTYSTLKVQPAELEDSGVYFCASSPRTSLGLNTEAFFGQGTRLTVV.

This clonotype was counted a few times. This chain links TRBV20-1 with TRBJ2-7; possibly TRBD1 or TRBD2 for D (5 bases each). Germline V gene data show CDR1 as DFQATT and CDR2 as SNEGSKA (reference sequence). Trimming left V 0 bases short and J 3 bases short, with 15 bases between. This CDR3 region has 15 residues. The chain's CDR3 is CSARDSRGTDYEQYF. DNA for the CDR3: TGCAGTGCTAGAGATTCTCGAGGGACCGACTACGAGCAGTACTTC.

This clonotype has a count of ten or more. The chain employs TRBV6-5 and TRBJ1-5; tentative D call: TRBD1 (6 bases). Trimming removed 4 bases at V and 1 base at J, with 8 bases between. The CDR3 length is 14 residues. Germline V gene lookup returns CDR1 MNHEY and CDR2 SVGAGI. The CDR3 region has the DNA TGTGCCAGCAGTTTAGGGACAAGCAATCAGCCCCAGCATTTT. Translated: CASSLGTSNQPQHF.

This clonotype is medium-sized by share. The chain couples TRBV6-2 or TRBV6-3 to TRBJ2-7; TRBD1 aligns across 7 bases. CDR1 and CDR2 from the germline V gene are MNHEY and SVGEGT. The J segment lost 3 bases and the V segment lost 2 bases, leaving 4 bases of the junction unmatched. The CDR3 sequence is 14 residues long. CDR3: CASSYEGAVYEQYF. The CDR3 DNA follows: TGTGCCAGCAGTTACGAGGGGGCTGTCTACGAGCAGTACTTC.

There are many counts of this clonotype. The rearrangement joins TRBV28 to TRBJ1-5; D is possibly TRBD1 (5 bases). From germline, CDR1 is MDHEN and CDR2 SYDVKM. The CDR3 covers 12 residues. V was shortened by 6 bases and J by 4 bases, with 7 bases between the two germline ends. This CDR3 reads CASRGGNQPQHF. The DNA of the CDR3 is TGTGCCAGCAGGGGGGGAAATCAGCCCCAGCATTTT.

This clonotype rates as medium-sized. The chain is built from TRBV4-2 and TRBJ2-3; 10 positions match TRBD2. After removal of 2 bases from V and 5 bases from J, the junction contained 13 bases not matched to a gene. In germline, CDR1 is LGHNA, CDR2 YNFKEQ. The CDR3 loop spans 18 amino acids. The CDR3 here is CASSQRALAGGPKDTQYF. DNA for the CDR3: TGTGCCAGCAGCCAAAGGGCCTTAGCGGGGGGCCCCAAAGATACGCAGTATTTT.

There are many counts of this clonotype. The genes are TRBV5-5 and TRBJ1-1, with D maybe TRBD1 (6 bases). Germline V gene data show CDR1 as SGHKS and CDR2 as YYEKEE (reference sequence). This CDR3 region has 15 residues. The V end was cut by 6 bases, the J end by 5 bases, with 20 bases between. For the CDR3, the DNA is TGTGCCAGCACCCCGTTGGGGGGCCGGGGGACTGAAGCTTTCTTT. It yields the protein CASTPLGGRGTEAFF.

At least ten counts were recorded for this clonotype. This chain's CDR3 is CAIRGNIEGNEKLFF. The CDR3 bases are TGTGCCATCAGGGGCAATATCGAAGGAAATGAAAAACTGTTTTTT. The chain uses TRBV10-3 and TRBJ1-4; D remains ambiguous. CDR3 length: 15 amino acids. Germline values: CDR1 ENHRY, CDR2 SYGVKD. With 6 bases removed from V and 5 bases from J, the gap between germline ends came to 16 bases.

Many counts were recorded for this clonotype. The gene calls are TRBV5-5 and TRBJ2-7, with D possibly matching TRBD1 (5 bases). Germline lookup yields CDR1 SGHKS and CDR2 YYEKEE (reference sequence). Trimming took 2 bases from V and 0 from J, leaving 12 bases between them. The CDR3 extends over 15 amino acids. Here the CDR3 DNA reads TGTGCCAGCAGCTTATGGTGGGGCAACTCCTACGAGCAGTACTTC. Translating gives CASSLWWGNSYEQYF.

In this sample, this clonotype turned up many times. CDR3 sequence reads: CASSSESYEQYF. In DNA form, the CDR3 reads TGTGCCAGCAGTTCAGAGTCCTACGAGCAGTACTTC. The genes are TRBV12-3 or TRBV12-4 and TRBJ2-7; no reliable D call. The V gene lost 4 bases and the J gene lost 1 base, with 5 bases spanning the gap. This CDR3 comprises 12 residues.

This clonotype is medium-sized by share. This CDR3 reads CASSLRGLSGNQPQHF. The CDR3 DNA follows: TGTGCCAGCAGCTTACGGGGGCTAAGTGGCAATCAGCCCCAGCATTTT. The chain links TRBV13 to TRBJ1-5, with D maybe TRBD1 (6 bases). With 2 bases removed from V and 2 bases from J, the gap between germline ends came to 13 bases. The CDR3 totals 16 residues. Germline V gives CDR1 PRHDT, CDR2 FYEKMQ (reference sequence).

This clonotype was counted ten times or more. The V call is TRBV18, the J call TRBJ2-1; D perhaps matches TRBD2 (5 bases). In germline, CDR1 is KGHSH, CDR2 LQKENI. V lost 4 bases and J 1 base, leaving 14 bases between the germline ends. The CDR3 runs 16 residues. The CDR3 DNA reads TGTGCCAGCTCACGAGTTACTAGTTATTCCTACAATGAGCAGTTCTTC. Translation gives CASSRVTSYSYNEQFF. The full variable domain, with the rest looked up from reference TRBV18 and TRBJ2-1, is NAGVMQNPRHLVRRRGQEARLRCSPMKGHSHVYWYRQLPEEGLKFMVYLQKENIIDESGMPKERFSAEFPKEGPSILRIQQVVRGDSAAYFCASSRVTSYSYNEQFFGPGTRLTVL.

This clonotype is medium-sized by share. This chain joins TRBV24-1 and TRBJ1-5; tentatively, D is TRBD1 (6 bases). The CDR3 totals 15 residues. V was shortened by 4 bases and J by 2 bases, with 11 bases between the two germline ends. The germline CDR1 and CDR2 sequences are KGHDR and SFDVKD. This CDR3 reads CATSDSRQGNQPQHF. The CDR3 DNA sequence: TGTGCCACCAGTGACTCTAGACAGGGCAATCAGCCCCAGCATTTT.

This clonotype was detected many times. This chain joins TRBV29-1 and TRBJ2-3; 8 positions match TRBD2. The CDR3 consists of 14 residues. Germline CDR1 is SQVTM and CDR2 is ANQGSEA. V lost 5 bases, J lost 5 bases, and 9 bases stayed unmatched. The CDR3 sequence is CSVQSGGLGDTQYF. Here the CDR3 DNA reads TGCAGCGTTCAAAGCGGGGGTCTTGGAGATACGCAGTATTTT.

The sample holds many counts of this clonotype. The chain is built from TRBV12-3 or TRBV12-4 and TRBJ1-5; possible D gene TRBD1, 6 bases. The CDR3 is 16 amino acids. V lost 4 bases to trimming and J lost 5 bases, with 18 bases between them. CDR3 residues: CASSYSRGDGDQPQHF. The DNA for the CDR3 is TGTGCCAGCAGTTACTCCAGGGGTGATGGGGATCAGCCCCAGCATTTT.